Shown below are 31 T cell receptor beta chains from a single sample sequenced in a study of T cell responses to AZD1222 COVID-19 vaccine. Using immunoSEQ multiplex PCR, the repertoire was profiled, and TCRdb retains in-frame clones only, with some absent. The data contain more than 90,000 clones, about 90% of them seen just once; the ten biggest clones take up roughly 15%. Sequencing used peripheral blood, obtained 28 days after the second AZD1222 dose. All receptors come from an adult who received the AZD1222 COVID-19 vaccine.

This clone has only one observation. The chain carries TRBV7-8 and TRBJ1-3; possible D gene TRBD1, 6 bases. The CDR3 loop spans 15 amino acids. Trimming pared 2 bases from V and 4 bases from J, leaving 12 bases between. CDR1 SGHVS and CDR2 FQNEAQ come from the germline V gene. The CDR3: CASSLNPGDGNTIYF. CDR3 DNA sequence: TGTGCCAGCAGCTTAAACCCAGGGGACGGAAACACCATATATTTT.

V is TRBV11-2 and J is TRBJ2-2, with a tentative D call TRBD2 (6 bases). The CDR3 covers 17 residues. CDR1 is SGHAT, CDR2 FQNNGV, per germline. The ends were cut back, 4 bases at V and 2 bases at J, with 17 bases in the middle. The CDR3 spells CASSSREIAYNTGELFF. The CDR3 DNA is TGTGCCAGCAGCTCACGGGAGATAGCCTATAACACCGGGGAGCTGTTTTTT.

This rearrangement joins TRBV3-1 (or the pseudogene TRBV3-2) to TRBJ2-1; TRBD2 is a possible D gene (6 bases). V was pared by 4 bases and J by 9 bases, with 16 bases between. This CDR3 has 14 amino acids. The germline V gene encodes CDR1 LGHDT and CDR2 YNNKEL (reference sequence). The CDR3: CASSLRTGDSEQFF. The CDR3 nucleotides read TGTGCCAGCAGCCTAAGAACGGGAGACAGTGAGCAGTTCTTC.

The CDR3 DNA follows: TGCAGCGTTGTAGGGGGGAGTGAAGAGACCCAGTACTTC. It yields the protein CSVVGGSEETQYF. This chain joins TRBV29-1 and TRBJ2-5, with D possibly being TRBD1 or TRBD2 (6 bases each). V was cut by 4 bases and J by 3 bases, with 12 bases left in between. The germline gives CDR1 SQVTM, CDR2 ANQGSEA. This CDR3 has 13 residues.

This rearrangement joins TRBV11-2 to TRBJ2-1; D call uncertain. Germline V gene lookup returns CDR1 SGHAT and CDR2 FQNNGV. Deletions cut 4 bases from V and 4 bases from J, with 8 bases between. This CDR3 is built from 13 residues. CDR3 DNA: TGTGCCAGCAGCTCGGGCATATACAATGAGCAGTTCTTC. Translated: CASSSGIYNEQFF. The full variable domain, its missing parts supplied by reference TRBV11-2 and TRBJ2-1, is EAGVAQSPRYKIIEKRQSVAFWCNPISGHATLYWYQQILGQGPKLLIQFQNNGVVDDSQLPKDRFSAERLKGVDSTLKIQPAKLEDSAVYLCASSSGIYNEQFFGPGTRLTVL.

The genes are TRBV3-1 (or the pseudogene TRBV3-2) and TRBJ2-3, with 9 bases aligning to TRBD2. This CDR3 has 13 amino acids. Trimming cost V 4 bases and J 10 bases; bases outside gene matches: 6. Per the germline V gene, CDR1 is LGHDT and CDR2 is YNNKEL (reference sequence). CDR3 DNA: TGTGCCAGCAGCCGGACTAGCGAGAGTTCGCAGTATTTT. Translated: CASSRTSESSQYF.

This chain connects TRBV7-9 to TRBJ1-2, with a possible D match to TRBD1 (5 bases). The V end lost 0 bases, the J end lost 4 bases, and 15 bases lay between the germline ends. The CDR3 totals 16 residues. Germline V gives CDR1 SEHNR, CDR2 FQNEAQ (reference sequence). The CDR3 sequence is CASSLANPRGSYGYTF. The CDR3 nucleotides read TGTGCCAGCAGCTTAGCTAATCCGAGGGGAAGCTATGGCTACACCTTC.

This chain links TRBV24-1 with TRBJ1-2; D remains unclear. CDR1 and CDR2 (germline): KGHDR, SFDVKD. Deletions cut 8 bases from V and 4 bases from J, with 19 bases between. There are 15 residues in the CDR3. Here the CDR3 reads CATKTGSQYRYGYTF. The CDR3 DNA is TGTGCCACCAAAACCGGGTCACAATACCGCTATGGCTACACCTTC.

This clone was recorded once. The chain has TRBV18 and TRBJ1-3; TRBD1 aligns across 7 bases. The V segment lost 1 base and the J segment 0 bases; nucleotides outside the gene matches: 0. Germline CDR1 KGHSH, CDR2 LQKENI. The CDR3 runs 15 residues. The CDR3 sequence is CASSPRQGSGNTIYF. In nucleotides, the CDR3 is TGTGCCAGCTCACCACGACAGGGCTCTGGAAACACCATATATTTT.

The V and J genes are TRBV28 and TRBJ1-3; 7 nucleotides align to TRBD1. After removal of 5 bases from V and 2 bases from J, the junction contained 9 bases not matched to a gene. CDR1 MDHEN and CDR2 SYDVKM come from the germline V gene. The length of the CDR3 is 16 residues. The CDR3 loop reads CASSTITGAAGNTIYF. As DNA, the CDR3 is TGTGCCAGCAGTACCATAACAGGGGCTGCTGGAAACACCATATATTTT.

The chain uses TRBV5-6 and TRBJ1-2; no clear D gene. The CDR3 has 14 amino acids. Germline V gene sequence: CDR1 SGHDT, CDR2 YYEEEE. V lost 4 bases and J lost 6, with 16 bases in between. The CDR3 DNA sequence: TGTGCCAGCAGCATCTTACCGGGGTCGGATGGCTACACCTTC. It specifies CASSILPGSDGYTF.

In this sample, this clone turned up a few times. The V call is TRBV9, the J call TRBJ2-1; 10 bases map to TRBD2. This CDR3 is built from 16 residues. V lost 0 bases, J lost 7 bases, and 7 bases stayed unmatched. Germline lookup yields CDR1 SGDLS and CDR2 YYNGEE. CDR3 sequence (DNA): TGTGCCAGCAGCGTAGGAGCGGGAGGGTTGAAAAATGAGCAGTTCTTC. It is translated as CASSVGAGGLKNEQFF.

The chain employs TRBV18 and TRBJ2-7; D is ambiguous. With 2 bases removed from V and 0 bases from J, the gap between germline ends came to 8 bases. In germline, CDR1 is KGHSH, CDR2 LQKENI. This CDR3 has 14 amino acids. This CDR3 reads CASSPRFDSYEQYF. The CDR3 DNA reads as TGTGCCAGCTCACCAAGATTTGACTCCTACGAGCAGTACTTC.

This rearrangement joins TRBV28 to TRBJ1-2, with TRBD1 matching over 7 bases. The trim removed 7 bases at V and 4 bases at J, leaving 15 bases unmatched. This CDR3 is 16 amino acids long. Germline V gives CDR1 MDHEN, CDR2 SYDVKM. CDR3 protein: CASTSPTGKGLYGYTF. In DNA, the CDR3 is TGTGCCAGCACCTCCCCGACAGGGAAGGGGCTCTATGGCTACACCTTC.

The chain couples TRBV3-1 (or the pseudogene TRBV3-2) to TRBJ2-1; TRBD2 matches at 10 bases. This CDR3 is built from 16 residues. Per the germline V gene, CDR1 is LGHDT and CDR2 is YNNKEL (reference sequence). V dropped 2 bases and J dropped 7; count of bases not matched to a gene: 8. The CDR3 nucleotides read TGTGCCAGCAGCCAAATGATTCTAGCGGGAGAAAATGAGCAGTTCTTC. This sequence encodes CASSQMILAGENEQFF.

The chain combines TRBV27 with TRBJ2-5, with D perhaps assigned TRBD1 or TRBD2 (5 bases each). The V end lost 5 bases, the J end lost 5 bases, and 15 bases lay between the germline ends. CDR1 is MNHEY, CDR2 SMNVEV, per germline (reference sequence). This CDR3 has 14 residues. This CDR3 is CASSPRGGYETQYF. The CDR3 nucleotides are TGTGCCAGCAGTCCCCGTGGGGGATACGAGACCCAGTACTTC.

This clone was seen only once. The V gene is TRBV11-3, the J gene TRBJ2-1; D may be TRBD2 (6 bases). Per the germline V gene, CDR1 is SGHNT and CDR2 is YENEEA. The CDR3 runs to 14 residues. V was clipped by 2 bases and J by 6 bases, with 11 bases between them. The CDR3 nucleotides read TGTGCCAGCAGCTTAAGCCGGGACTTCAATGAGCAGTTCTTC. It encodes CASSLSRDFNEQFF.

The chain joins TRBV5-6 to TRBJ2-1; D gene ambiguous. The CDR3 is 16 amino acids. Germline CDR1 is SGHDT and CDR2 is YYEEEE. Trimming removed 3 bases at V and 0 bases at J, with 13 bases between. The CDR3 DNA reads TGTGCCAGCAGCTCCCCGGACCTGAGCTCCTACAATGAGCAGTTCTTC. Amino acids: CASSSPDLSSYNEQFF.

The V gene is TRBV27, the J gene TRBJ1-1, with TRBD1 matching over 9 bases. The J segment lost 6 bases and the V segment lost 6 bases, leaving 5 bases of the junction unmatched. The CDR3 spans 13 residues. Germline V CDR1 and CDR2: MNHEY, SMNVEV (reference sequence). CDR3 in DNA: TGTGCCAGCAGAGGGACAGGGACGGCTGAAGCTTTCTTT. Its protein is CASRGTGTAEAFF.

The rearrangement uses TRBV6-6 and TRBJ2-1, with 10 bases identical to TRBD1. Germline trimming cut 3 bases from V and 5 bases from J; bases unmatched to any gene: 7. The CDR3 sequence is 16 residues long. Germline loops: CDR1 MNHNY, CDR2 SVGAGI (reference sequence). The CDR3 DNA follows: TGTGCCAGCAGTTATTCCGACAGGGGGCGGCACAATGAGCAGTTCTTC. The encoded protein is CASSYSDRGRHNEQFF.

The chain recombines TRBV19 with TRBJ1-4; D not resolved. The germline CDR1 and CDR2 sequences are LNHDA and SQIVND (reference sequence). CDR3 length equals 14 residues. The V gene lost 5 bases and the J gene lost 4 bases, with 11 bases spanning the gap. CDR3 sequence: CASSAGSLNEKLFF. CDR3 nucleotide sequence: TGTGCCAGTAGTGCGGGAAGCCTTAATGAAAAACTGTTTTTT.

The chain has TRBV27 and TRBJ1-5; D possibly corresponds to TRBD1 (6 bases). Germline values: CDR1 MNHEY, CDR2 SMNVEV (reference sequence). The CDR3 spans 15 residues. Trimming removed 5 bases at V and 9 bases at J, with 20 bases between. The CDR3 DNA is TGTGCCAGCAGTGCCGCCTTTAGGGGGTCTAGGCCCCAGCATTTT. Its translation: CASSAAFRGSRPQHF.

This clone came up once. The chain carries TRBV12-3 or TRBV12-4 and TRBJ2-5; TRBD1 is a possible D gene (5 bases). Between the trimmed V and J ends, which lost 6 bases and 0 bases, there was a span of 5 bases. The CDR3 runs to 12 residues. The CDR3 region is CASRDNQETQYF. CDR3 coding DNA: TGTGCCAGCAGGGACAACCAAGAGACCCAGTACTTC.

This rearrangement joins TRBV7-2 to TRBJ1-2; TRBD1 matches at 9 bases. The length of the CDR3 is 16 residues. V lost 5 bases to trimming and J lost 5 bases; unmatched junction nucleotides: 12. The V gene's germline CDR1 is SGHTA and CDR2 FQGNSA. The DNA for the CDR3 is TGTGCCAGCAGCCGTCATCGGGACAGGGCTGAATATGGCTACACCTTC. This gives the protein CASSRHRDRAEYGYTF.

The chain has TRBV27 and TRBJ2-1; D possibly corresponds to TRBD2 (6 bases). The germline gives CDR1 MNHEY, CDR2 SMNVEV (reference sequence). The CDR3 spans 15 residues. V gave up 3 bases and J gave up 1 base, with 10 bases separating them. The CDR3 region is CASSLTRGSYNEQFF. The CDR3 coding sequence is TGTGCCAGCAGTTTGACTAGAGGTTCCTACAATGAGCAGTTCTTC.

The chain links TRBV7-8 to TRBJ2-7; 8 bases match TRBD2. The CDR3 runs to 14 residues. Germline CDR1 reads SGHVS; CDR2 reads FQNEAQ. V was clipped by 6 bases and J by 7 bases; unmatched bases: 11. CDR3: CASSPVEREREQYF. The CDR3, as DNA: TGTGCCAGCAGTCCCGTGGAGCGGGAGAGGGAGCAGTACTTC.

CDR3 in DNA: TGTGCCAGCGCCGTGAGGACAGGGGAGCGGCCCCAGCATTTT. It codes for CASAVRTGERPQHF. The chain recombines TRBV2 with TRBJ1-5; TRBD1 agrees at 9 bases. V shed 8 bases, J shed 9 bases, and the junction held 11 bases outside the gene matches. This CDR3 spans 14 amino acids. Germline CDR1 and CDR2: SNHLY and FYNNEI.

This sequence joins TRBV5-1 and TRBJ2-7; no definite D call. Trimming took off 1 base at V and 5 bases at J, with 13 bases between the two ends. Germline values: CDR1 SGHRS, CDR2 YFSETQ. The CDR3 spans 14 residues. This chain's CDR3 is CASSLSVGLDEQYF. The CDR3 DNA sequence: TGCGCCAGCAGCTTGTCCGTAGGGCTAGACGAGCAGTACTTC.

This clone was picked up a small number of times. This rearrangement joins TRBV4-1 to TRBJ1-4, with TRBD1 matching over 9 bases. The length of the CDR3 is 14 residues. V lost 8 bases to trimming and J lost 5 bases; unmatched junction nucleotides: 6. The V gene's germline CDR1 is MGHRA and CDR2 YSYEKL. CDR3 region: CASRDRGINEKLFF. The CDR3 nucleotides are TGCGCCAGCCGCGACAGGGGGATAAATGAAAAACTGTTTTTT.

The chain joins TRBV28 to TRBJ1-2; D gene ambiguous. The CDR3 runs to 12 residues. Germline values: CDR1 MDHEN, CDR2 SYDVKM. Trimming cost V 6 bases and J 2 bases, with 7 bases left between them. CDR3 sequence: CASSLSNYGYTF. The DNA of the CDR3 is TGTGCCAGCAGCCTATCCAACTATGGCTACACCTTC.

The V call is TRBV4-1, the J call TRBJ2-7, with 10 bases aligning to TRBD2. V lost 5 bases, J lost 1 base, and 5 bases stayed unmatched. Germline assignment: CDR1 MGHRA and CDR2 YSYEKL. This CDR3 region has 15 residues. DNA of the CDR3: TGCGCCAGCAGCGCCACTAGCGGGAATTCCTACGAGCAGTACTTC. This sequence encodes CASSATSGNSYEQYF.